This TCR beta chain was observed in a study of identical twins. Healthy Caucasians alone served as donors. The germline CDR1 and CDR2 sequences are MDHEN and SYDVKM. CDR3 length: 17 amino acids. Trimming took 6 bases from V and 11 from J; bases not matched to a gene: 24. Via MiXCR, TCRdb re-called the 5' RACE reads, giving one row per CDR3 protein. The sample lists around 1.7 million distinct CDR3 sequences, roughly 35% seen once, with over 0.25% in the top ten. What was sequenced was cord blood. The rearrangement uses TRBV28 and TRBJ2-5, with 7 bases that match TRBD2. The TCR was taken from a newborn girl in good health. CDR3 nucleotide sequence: TGTGCCAGCAGCCAACGGATCTCGGGACTACTCTACAATGAGCAGTACTTC. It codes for CASSQRISGLLYNEQYF.